This TCR beta chain was found in a study of technical replicates of blood from a handful of donors. The V end lost 5 bases, the J end lost 1 base, and 8 bases lay between the germline ends. The CDR3 extends over 13 amino acids. Germline CDR1 is SGHNT and CDR2 is YENEEA. TCRdb's copy holds only in-frame clones and misses some; the assay was immunoSEQ multiplex PCR. In the table there are tens of thousands of clones, 91% of which are singletons. The clonotype comes from a human donor in good health. Some clones in this sample may be carry-over from other donors' samples. The chain carries TRBV11-3 and TRBJ1-1, with a possible D match to TRBD1 (5 bases). Sequences were obtained from PBMCs. The CDR3 nucleotides are TGTGCCAGCAGCCCCACAGGGAACACTGAAGCTTTCTTT. Its protein is CASSPTGNTEAFF.